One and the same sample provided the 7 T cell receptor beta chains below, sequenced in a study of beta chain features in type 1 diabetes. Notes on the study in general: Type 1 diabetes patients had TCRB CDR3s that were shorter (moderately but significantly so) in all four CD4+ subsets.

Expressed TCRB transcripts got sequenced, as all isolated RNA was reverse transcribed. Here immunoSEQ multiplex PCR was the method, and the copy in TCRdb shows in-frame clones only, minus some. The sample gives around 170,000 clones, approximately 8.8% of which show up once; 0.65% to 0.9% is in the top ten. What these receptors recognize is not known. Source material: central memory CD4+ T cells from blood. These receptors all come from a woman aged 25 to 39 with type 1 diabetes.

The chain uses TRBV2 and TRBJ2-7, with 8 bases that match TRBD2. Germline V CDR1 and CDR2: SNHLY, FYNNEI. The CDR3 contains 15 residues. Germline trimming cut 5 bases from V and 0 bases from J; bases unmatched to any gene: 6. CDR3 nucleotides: TGTGCCAGCAGTTACCTAGCGGGCTCCTCCTACGAGCAGTACTTC. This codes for CASSYLAGSSYEQYF.

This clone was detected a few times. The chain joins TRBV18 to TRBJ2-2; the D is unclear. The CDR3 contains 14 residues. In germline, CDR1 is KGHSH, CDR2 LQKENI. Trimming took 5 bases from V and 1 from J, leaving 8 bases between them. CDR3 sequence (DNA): TGTGCCAGCTCAAGCTCTCAGAACACCGGGGAGCTGTTTTTT. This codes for CASSSSQNTGELFF.

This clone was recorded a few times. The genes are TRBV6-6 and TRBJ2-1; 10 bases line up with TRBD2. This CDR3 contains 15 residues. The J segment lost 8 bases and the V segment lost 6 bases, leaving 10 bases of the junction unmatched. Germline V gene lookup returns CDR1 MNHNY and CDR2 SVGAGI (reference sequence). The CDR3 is CASRLAGRYGDEQFF. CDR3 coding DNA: TGTGCCAGCAGACTAGCGGGGAGGTACGGCGATGAGCAGTTCTTC.

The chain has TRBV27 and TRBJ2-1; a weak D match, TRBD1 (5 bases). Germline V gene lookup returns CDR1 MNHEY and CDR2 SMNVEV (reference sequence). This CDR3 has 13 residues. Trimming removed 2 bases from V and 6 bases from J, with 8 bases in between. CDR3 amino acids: CASSLGRVNEQFF. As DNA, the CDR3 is TGTGCCAGCAGTTTAGGCAGGGTCAATGAGCAGTTCTTC.

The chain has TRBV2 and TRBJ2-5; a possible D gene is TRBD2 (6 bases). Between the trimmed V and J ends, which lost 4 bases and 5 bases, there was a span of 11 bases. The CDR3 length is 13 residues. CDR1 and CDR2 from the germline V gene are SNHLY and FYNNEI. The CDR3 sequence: CASSGASVETQYF. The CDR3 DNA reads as TGTGCCAGCAGTGGAGCTAGCGTGGAGACCCAGTACTTC.

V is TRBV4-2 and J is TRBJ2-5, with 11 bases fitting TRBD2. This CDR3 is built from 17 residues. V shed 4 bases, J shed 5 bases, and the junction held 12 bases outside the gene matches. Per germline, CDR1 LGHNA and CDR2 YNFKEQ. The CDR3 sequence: CASSPTSGSTPRETQYF. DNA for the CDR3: TGTGCCAGCAGCCCAACTAGCGGGAGTACCCCCCGGGAGACCCAGTACTTC.

CDR3 bases: TGTGCCAGCAGTTTGGGCGGACTCAACAATCAGCCCCAGCATTTT. Residues: CASSLGGLNNQPQHF. The chain carries TRBV28 and TRBJ1-5; D uncertain. Per the germline V gene, CDR1 is MDHEN and CDR2 is SYDVKM. The V gene lost 3 bases and the J gene lost 3 bases, with 12 bases spanning the gap. The CDR3 loop spans 15 amino acids. The full variable domain, completed using reference TRBV28 and TRBJ1-5, is DVKVTQSSRYLVKRTGEKVFLECVQDMDHENMFWYRQDPGLGLRLIYFSYDVKMKEKGDIPEGYSVSREKKERFSLILESASTNQTSMYLCASSLGGLNNQPQHFGDGTRLSIL.